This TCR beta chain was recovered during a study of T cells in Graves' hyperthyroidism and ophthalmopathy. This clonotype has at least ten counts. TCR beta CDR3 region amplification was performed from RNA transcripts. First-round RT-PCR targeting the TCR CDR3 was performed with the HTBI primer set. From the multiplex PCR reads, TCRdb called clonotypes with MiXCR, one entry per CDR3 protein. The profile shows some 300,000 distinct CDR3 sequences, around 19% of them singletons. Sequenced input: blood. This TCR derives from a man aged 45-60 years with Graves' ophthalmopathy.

CDR3 nucleotide sequence: TGTGCCAGCAACGGACTAGCGGGGCGCACAGATACGCAGTATTTT. Its protein is CASNGLAGRTDTQYF. The genes are TRBV12-3 or TRBV12-4 and TRBJ2-3, with TRBD2 matching 12 bases. The CDR3 covers 15 residues. V lost 7 bases and J lost 1; bases outside the gene matches: 3.